This T cell receptor beta chain came from a study of blood T cells in healthy people across ages. The second PCR ran roughly 7 to 12 cycles with a sample-barcoded 5' primer and J-beta primers. TCRdb recomputed calls from the 5' RACE reads with MiXCR, one row per CDR3 protein. The sample includes some 1.8 million distinct CDR3 sequences, roughly 43% of them seen just once. This clonotype was counted a single time. The TCR was taken from a human donor in good health. Sequencing was performed on blood.

The chain's CDR3 is CASSQVEDSWGEQYF. As DNA, the CDR3 is TGTGCCAGCAGTCAGGTAGAGGACTCGTGGGGGGAGCAGTACTTC. The chain is built from TRBV3-1 and TRBJ2-7; D tentatively fits TRBD1 or TRBD2 (5 bases each). Trimming left V 6 bases short and J 7 bases short, with 22 bases between. This CDR3 is built from 15 residues. CDR1 is LGHDT and CDR2 is YNNKEL in the germline V gene (reference sequence).